This TCR beta chain was obtained from a study of T-cell reconstitution after alpha-beta-depleted transplantation in children. Study results and limitations: One year post-transplant, T-cell counts and diversity were largely derived from T cells produced anew.

Using unique molecular identifiers, the investigators prepared the TCRbeta library. Using its own MiXCR run on the PCR reads, TCRdb lists one record per CDR3 protein. Of hundreds of thousands of distinct CDR3 sequences listed, about 12% are singletons. CDR3 length: 16 residues. CDR1 and CDR2 from the germline V gene are SGHTA and FQGNSA. V was pared by 1 base and J by 7 bases, with 9 bases of the junction left unmatched. Ten or more counts support this clonotype. Its antigen is currently unknown. The specimen was PBMCs, collected before TCRalphabeta/CD19-depleted stem cell transplant. The V call is TRBV7-2, the J call TRBJ2-1; 8 nucleotides agree with TRBD2. This TCR came from a girl aged 2 to 10 with congenital amegakaryocytic thrombocytopenia, due to receive a stem cell transplant. CDR3 nucleotides: TGTGCCAGCAGCTTAGGGATGGGACTAGTAAAAAATGAGCAGTTCTTC. Translating it yields CASSLGMGLVKNEQFF.